This T cell receptor (beta chain) was identified during a study of blood T cells in healthy people across ages. Next came a second PCR, run for about 7 to 12 cycles, which used a sample-barcoded 5' primer along with a J-beta primer mix. One entry per CDR3 protein results from TCRdb running MiXCR on the 5' RACE reads. The sample carries over a million distinct CDR3 sequences, 35% to 55% recorded once. Healthy individuals of Caucasian origin from Russia, aged about 6 to 90, served as donors. This CDR3 contains 15 residues. The germline gives CDR1 LGHDT, CDR2 YNNKEL (reference sequence). Trimming took off 4 bases at V and 5 bases at J, with 17 bases between the two ends.

This sequence joins TRBV3-1 and TRBJ1-2, with D tentatively TRBD1 (6 bases). Sequencing was performed on blood. The sequence was collected from a woman aged 55-70 years in good health. As DNA, the CDR3 is TGTGCCAGCAGCCTCACAAATCGGGGGCGGTATGGCTACACCTTC. Translation gives CASSLTNRGRYGYTF.